A single sample gave rise to the 21 T cell receptor beta chains below, sequenced in a study of blood T cells in healthy people across ages. The authors ran a second PCR of roughly 6 to 12 cycles using a sample-barcoded 5' primer and a J-beta primer mix. TCRdb ran MiXCR on the 5' RACE reads and lists one entry per CDR3 protein. The sample contains fewer than 1,000,000 distinct CDR3 sequences, 35% to 60% of which appear only once. Sequenced input: blood. All receptors come from a man older than 75 in good health.

Only a few counts were recorded for this clonotype. This sequence joins TRBV28 and TRBJ2-3; 11 positions agree with TRBD2. After removal of 7 bases from V and 2 bases from J, the junction contained 17 bases not matched to a gene. Germline V gene data show CDR1 as MDHEN and CDR2 as SYDVKM. CDR3 length: 19 residues. The CDR3 here is CASTTSSGGLDRYTDTQYF. The CDR3 DNA sequence: TGTGCCAGCACCACTTCTAGCGGGGGGTTAGACAGGTACACAGATACGCAGTATTTT.

The V gene is TRBV29-1, the J gene TRBJ2-7, with D possibly TRBD1 on 5 matching bases. CDR1 and CDR2 (germline): SQVTM, ANQGSEA. The CDR3 loop spans 11 amino acids. V was cut by 6 bases and J by 5 bases, with 11 bases left in between. The CDR3 nucleotides are TGCAGCGTCTCAGGGCTCGACGAGCAGTACTTC. Protein product: CSVSGLDEQYF.

This clonotype appeared a few times. An end of the junction does not agree with germline; a read error may underlie this. V is TRBV6-6 and J is TRBJ2-2; D is perhaps TRBD1 or TRBD2 (6 bases each). The germline gives CDR1 MNHNY, CDR2 SVGAGI (reference sequence). The CDR3 totals 15 residues. The CDR3 nucleotides read TGTGCCAGCAGTTACGCGGGACAATACACTGGGGAGCTGTTTTTT. Translated: CASSYAGQYTGELFF.

The chain links TRBV7-3 to TRBJ2-7; TRBD1 is a possible D gene (6 bases). Germline lookup yields CDR1 SGHTA and CDR2 FQGTGA. V was shortened by 2 bases and J by 4 bases, with 12 bases between the two germline ends. The CDR3 is 14 residues long. The CDR3 DNA reads TGTGCCAGCAGCTTACACCCAGGGGCTTACGAGCAGTACTTC. It codes for CASSLHPGAYEQYF.

This clonotype was counted a few times. The chain uses TRBV3-1 and TRBJ1-2, with 10 bases lining up with TRBD1. With V trimmed by 7 bases and J by 8 bases, 10 bases remained unmatched. This CDR3 contains 14 residues. CDR1 is LGHDT and CDR2 is YNNKEL in the germline V gene (reference sequence). The CDR3 here is CASKLDRGASGYTF. The CDR3 nucleotides read TGTGCCAGCAAATTGGACAGGGGGGCGTCGGGCTACACCTTC.

With respect to this clonotype: Its ends do not fully match the called genes, so a read error is possible. V and J are TRBV7-6 and TRBJ2-1; TRBD1 matches 8 bases. From germline, CDR1 is SGHVS and CDR2 FNYEAQ. The CDR3 runs to 15 residues. The CDR3 spells CASSFLAGQVNERFF. The CDR3 DNA reads as TGTGCCAGCAGCTTCCTTGCGGGACAGGTCAATGAGCGGTTCTTC.

The chain joins TRBV20-1 to TRBJ2-7, with 13 bases that match TRBD2. There are 15 residues in the CDR3. Germline lookup yields CDR1 DFQATT and CDR2 SNEGSKA (reference sequence). CDR3: CSAILGTSGVYEQYF. CDR3 DNA sequence: TGCAGCGCAATTTTAGGGACTAGCGGGGTCTACGAGCAGTACTTC.

This clonotype was seen more than once but under ten times. V is TRBV9 and J is TRBJ2-7; D call uncertain. V lost 3 bases, J lost 4 bases, and 8 bases lay in between. Germline V CDR1 and CDR2: SGDLS, YYNGEE. The CDR3 has 12 residues. The CDR3 is CASSADEYEQYF. CDR3 bases: TGTGCCAGCAGCGCGGACGAATACGAGCAGTACTTC.

The CDR3 DNA reads as TGTGCCAGCAGTAGGAATAACTATGGCTACACCTTC. Amino acids: CASSRNNYGYTF. The chain couples TRBV28 to TRBJ1-2; D is ambiguous. The V gene lost 5 bases and the J gene lost 1 base, with 5 bases spanning the gap. Germline V lookup: CDR1 MDHEN, CDR2 SYDVKM. The CDR3 has 12 amino acids.

The rearrangement uses TRBV20-1 and TRBJ2-7; the match to TRBD2 covers 7 bases. CDR1 and CDR2 (germline): DFQATT, SNEGSKA (reference sequence). The CDR3 loop spans 14 amino acids. V dropped 4 bases and J dropped 7; count of bases not matched to a gene: 13. DNA for the CDR3: TGCAGTGCTAAGAAGCGGGAAGTCGGCAATGAGCAGTACTTC. This translates into CSAKKREVGNEQYF.

The J gene is TRBJ2-5, the V gene TRBV4-1, with D possibly TRBD1 on 5 matching bases. The CDR3 consists of 15 residues. V was cut by 1 base and J by 4 bases, with 13 bases left in between. Germline-derived CDR1 and CDR2 are MGHRA and YSYEKL. For the CDR3, the DNA is TGCGCCAGCAGCCAAGTGCCAGGGTTCGGAGAGACCCAGTACTTC. Its translation: CASSQVPGFGETQYF.

The V gene is TRBV11-3, the J gene TRBJ2-1; TRBD1 agrees at 9 bases. This CDR3 has 15 amino acids. CDR1 and CDR2 (germline): SGHNT, YENEEA. V shed 3 bases and J 8 bases; nucleotides not matched to a gene: 8. CDR3: CASSFEDRGMDEQFF. The CDR3 DNA is TGTGCCAGCAGCTTTGAGGACAGGGGAATGGATGAGCAGTTCTTC.

This chain links TRBV3-1 with TRBJ2-3; D possibly matches TRBD1 or TRBD2 (5 bases each). With 4 bases removed from V and 2 bases from J, the gap between germline ends came to 16 bases. The CDR3 consists of 16 residues. Germline V CDR1 and CDR2: LGHDT, YNNKEL (reference sequence). For the CDR3, the DNA is TGTGCCAGCAGCCTTACCGGGACGGGGAACACAGATACGCAGTATTTT. It specifies CASSLTGTGNTDTQYF.

This clonotype came up a few times. This chain joins TRBV29-1 and TRBJ2-7, with D perhaps matching TRBD1 (5 bases). Trimming took 7 bases from V and 7 from J, leaving 14 bases between them. The CDR3 is 11 residues long. Germline V gene data show CDR1 as SQVTM and CDR2 as ANQGSEA. CDR3 residues: CSGGRADEQYF. CDR3 nucleotides: TGCAGCGGAGGCAGGGCTGATGAGCAGTACTTC.

The CDR3 nucleotides read TGCGCCAGCAGCCCGGGACAGGTGGGGATGGGCTACACCTTC. Translating gives CASSPGQVGMGYTF. The chain uses TRBV5-1 and TRBJ1-2, with TRBD1 identical over 8 bases. Germline CDR1 reads SGHRS; CDR2 reads YFSETQ. The V segment lost 4 bases and the J segment 8 bases; nucleotides outside the gene matches: 10. The CDR3 totals 14 residues.

Only a few counts were recorded for this clonotype. This rearrangement joins TRBV12-3 or TRBV12-4 to TRBJ1-1; D remains ambiguous. With 3 bases removed from V and 0 bases from J, the gap between germline ends came to 8 bases. This CDR3 is built from 14 residues. The CDR3 loop reads CASSLNSMNTEAFF. The CDR3 bases are TGTGCCAGCAGTTTGAACAGTATGAACACTGAAGCTTTCTTT.

The chain carries TRBV7-3 and TRBJ1-2, with a possible D match to TRBD1 (6 bases). The CDR3 has 14 residues. Germline V gene sequence: CDR1 SGHTA, CDR2 FQGTGA. The V gene lost 5 bases and the J gene lost 8 bases, with 18 bases spanning the gap. DNA of the CDR3: TGTGCCAGCAGCGCCCGAACAGGGTATAGCGGCTACACCTTC. The encoded protein is CASSARTGYSGYTF.

This sequence joins TRBV20-1 and TRBJ2-3; D remains ambiguous. The CDR3 extends over 15 amino acids. Per germline, CDR1 DFQATT and CDR2 SNEGSKA (reference sequence). V was cut by 3 bases and J by 2 bases, with 15 bases left in between. CDR3 nucleotides: TGCAGTGCTAGGGGCCCTTTCTTGGCCACAGATACGCAGTATTTT. Protein product: CSARGPFLATDTQYF.

The chain is built from TRBV6-5 and TRBJ2-1, with D tentatively TRBD2 (5 bases). Germline V gives CDR1 MNHEY, CDR2 SVGAGI. The CDR3 sequence is 13 residues long. The V and J ends lost 3 bases and 7 bases respectively, with 10 bases between them. The CDR3, as DNA: TGTGCCAGCAGTTATAGCGAGCTAAATGAGCAGTTCTTC. It is translated as CASSYSELNEQFF.

The chain employs TRBV24-1 and TRBJ1-1, with 7 bases lining up with TRBD1. Germline V CDR1 and CDR2: KGHDR, SFDVKD. With V trimmed by 3 bases and J by 1 base, 7 bases remained unmatched. This CDR3 region has 16 residues. The CDR3 bases are TGTGCCACCAGTGATCCCCCGGGACAGCAGAACACTGAAGCTTTCTTT. Its translation is CATSDPPGQQNTEAFF.

This clonotype was seen a few times. The gene calls are TRBV15 and TRBJ2-3, with TRBD2 as a possible D gene (6 bases). Germline-derived CDR1 and CDR2 are LNHNV and YYDKDF (reference sequence). The CDR3 sequence is 17 residues long. Between the trimmed V and J ends, which lost 6 bases and 2 bases, there was a span of 21 bases. CDR3 DNA sequence: TGTGCCACCAGGAGCTACGGACTAAATTGGGACACAGATACGCAGTATTTT. Residues: CATRSYGLNWDTDTQYF.